Detailed here is one T cell receptor beta chain. These data originate in a study of shared clonotypes between healthy human individuals. Per germline, CDR1 LNHDA and CDR2 SQIVND (reference sequence). J lost 0 bases, V lost 6 bases, and 9 bases had no gene match. The CDR3 has 18 residues. The data were produced by immunoSEQ multiplex PCR, yet TCRdb's version contains in-frame clones alone and is incomplete. The repertoire holds approximately 2,000,000 clones, with 80% to 95% as singletons. The source of this sequence is a young man in good health. Some clones in this sample may be carry-over from other donors' samples. The J gene is TRBJ1-4, the V gene TRBV19; 11 bases match TRBD1. The sample taken for sequencing was naive CD4+ T cells from PBMCs. Subset meaning: CD45RA+ positively selected. The CDR3 nucleotides are TGTGCCAGTAGCCACTCCGGACAGGGGGCGTCAACTAATGAAAAACTGTTTTTT. It codes for CASSHSGQGASTNEKLFF. Variable domain in full (rest from reference TRBV19 and TRBJ1-4): DGGITQSPKYLFRKEGQNVTLSCEQNLNHDAMYWYRQDPGQGLRLIYYSQIVNDFQKGDIAEGYSVSREKKESFPLTVTSAQKNPTAFYLCASSHSGQGASTNEKLFFGSGTQLSVL.